The 32 T cell receptor beta chains below were found in one sample sequenced in a study of identical twins. TCRdb passed the 5' RACE reads through MiXCR, listing each CDR3 protein once. The sample yields hundreds of thousands of distinct CDR3 sequences, 18% seen once. This sample also appeared in a second study, on T cells expressing NK-cell markers.

The specimen sequenced was PBMCs. The source is a woman between 18 and 30 years old in good health.

This sequence joins TRBV6-6 and TRBJ2-4; no firm D call. Germline CDR1 reads MNHNY; CDR2 reads SVGAGI (reference sequence). V lost 7 bases to trimming and J lost 7 bases, with 8 bases between them. This CDR3 is 11 amino acids long. The CDR3 coding sequence is TGTGCCAGCATCAACCGTAACATTCAGTACTTC. Encoded protein: CASINRNIQYF.

J is TRBJ2-7 and V is TRBV29-1; D unclear. V dropped 7 bases and J dropped 4 bases, with 17 bases sitting between them. Germline assignment: CDR1 SQVTM and CDR2 ANQGSEA. There are 13 residues in the CDR3. The CDR3 loop is CSATDMGSYEQYF. In nucleotides, the CDR3 is TGCAGCGCTACCGACATGGGGTCGTACGAGCAGTACTTC.

V gene TRBV20-1 combines with J gene TRBJ1-6, with 9 bases aligning to TRBD1. The V and J ends lost 1 base and 10 bases, in that order; junction bases with no gene match: 2. The CDR3 spans 13 residues. From germline, CDR1 is DFQATT and CDR2 SNEGSKA (reference sequence). The CDR3 sequence: CSARGDRESPLHF. CDR3 sequence (DNA): TGCAGTGCTAGAGGGGACAGGGAATCACCCCTCCACTTT.

This clonotype has a handful of counts. The chain joins TRBV3-1 to TRBJ2-3; the D is unclear. Germline V gene data show CDR1 as LGHDT and CDR2 as YNNKEL (reference sequence). The germline V and J ends were trimmed by 1 base and 2 bases, with 13 bases remaining between them. The CDR3 is 16 amino acids. CDR3 loop: CASSQAEKDHTDTQYF. The CDR3 nucleotides are TGTGCCAGCAGCCAAGCCGAGAAGGACCACACAGATACGCAGTATTTT.

The chain carries TRBV5-1 and TRBJ2-5, with D hard to call. CDR1 SGHRS and CDR2 YFSETQ come from the germline V gene. V was shortened by 0 bases and J by 9 bases, with 18 bases between the two germline ends. This CDR3 is built from 15 residues. Written as DNA, the CDR3 is TGCGCCAGCAGCTTGGACCCCGAGCCTCTCCGGGCCCAGTACTTC. It encodes CASSLDPEPLRAQYF.

This clonotype was picked up a small number of times. This rearrangement joins TRBV9 to TRBJ2-1; 9 nucleotides match TRBD2. The CDR3 totals 16 residues. CDR1 SGDLS and CDR2 YYNGEE come from the germline V gene. The J segment lost 3 bases and the V segment lost 4 bases, leaving 8 bases of the junction unmatched. The CDR3 sequence is CASSSRTSVGYNEQFF. CDR3 sequence (DNA): TGTGCCAGCAGCTCCCGGACTAGCGTGGGCTACAATGAGCAGTTCTTC.

The chain combines TRBV29-1 with TRBJ2-2, with D tentatively TRBD2 (5 bases). The CDR3 consists of 13 residues. The ends were cut back, 7 bases at V and 5 bases at J, with 14 bases in the middle. Germline V gene sequence: CDR1 SQVTM, CDR2 ANQGSEA. The CDR3 reads CSALGRGTGELFF. In DNA form, the CDR3 reads TGCAGCGCCCTAGGGCGCGGGACCGGGGAGCTGTTTTTT.

This chain connects TRBV11-1 to TRBJ2-4; either TRBD1 or TRBD2 may supply D (5 bases each). Trimming left V 10 bases short and J 3 bases short, with 10 bases between. Germline lookup yields CDR1 SGHAT and CDR2 FQDESV (reference sequence). The CDR3 runs to 12 residues. CDR3 region: CATQGVKNIQYF. The CDR3 DNA is TGTGCCACCCAGGGAGTCAAAAACATTCAGTACTTC.

This clonotype has a handful of counts. V usage is TRBV12-3 or TRBV12-4 and J usage is TRBJ1-2; 7 bases are a match to TRBD1. The CDR3 totals 14 residues. Trimming at V came to 3 bases and at J to 4 bases, leaving 5 bases not matched to a gene. CDR3 residues: CASSLIQGGYGYTF. CDR3 DNA sequence: TGTGCCAGCAGTTTGATTCAGGGGGGCTATGGCTACACCTTC.

The V and J genes are TRBV2 and TRBJ2-3; D gene ambiguous. The germline CDR1 and CDR2 sequences are SNHLY and FYNNEI. V lost 6 bases and J 3 bases, leaving 13 bases between the germline ends. The length of the CDR3 is 14 residues. This CDR3 is CASSPLISTDTQYF. CDR3 nucleotide sequence: TGTGCCAGCAGCCCCCTAATTAGTACAGATACGCAGTATTTT.

V gene TRBV15 combines with J gene TRBJ2-7, with TRBD2 matching 8 bases. Germline lookup yields CDR1 LNHNV and CDR2 YYDKDF (reference sequence). V lost 1 base to trimming and J lost 8 bases; unmatched junction nucleotides: 16. The CDR3 covers 17 residues. CDR3 amino acids: CATSRAPLLSGRGKQYF. The CDR3 bases are TGTGCCACCAGCAGAGCCCCCCTTTTAAGCGGGAGAGGCAAGCAGTACTTC.

This clonotype was observed a handful of times. V is TRBV20-1 and J is TRBJ2-3; 11 positions agree with TRBD2. From germline, CDR1 is DFQATT and CDR2 SNEGSKA (reference sequence). This CDR3 spans 16 amino acids. With V trimmed by 6 bases and J by 1 base, 9 bases remained unmatched. Here the CDR3 DNA reads TGCAGTGCAACAAACCCGACTAGCGGGGGCACAGATACGCAGTATTTT. As protein: CSATNPTSGGTDTQYF.

The rearrangement links TRBV15 to TRBJ2-3; D perhaps matches TRBD2 (5 bases). The CDR3 contains 13 residues. Germline loops: CDR1 LNHNV, CDR2 YYDKDF (reference sequence). Trimming pared 8 bases from V and 4 bases from J, leaving 13 bases between. CDR3 residues: CATGGSKSDTQYF. DNA of the CDR3: TGTGCCACCGGTGGGAGTAAGTCAGATACGCAGTATTTT.

This chain links TRBV5-1 with TRBJ1-4; TRBD1 might be the D (5 bases). V dropped 6 bases and J dropped 5 bases, with 17 bases sitting between them. From germline, CDR1 is SGHRS and CDR2 YFSETQ. This CDR3 has 15 residues. The CDR3 region has the DNA TGCGCCAGCACCTCACAGGCCCCATGGAATGAAAAACTGTTTTTT. It encodes CASTSQAPWNEKLFF.

V usage is TRBV20-1 and J usage is TRBJ1-1; D gene unclear. The CDR3 loop spans 11 amino acids. V was cut by 5 bases and J by 1 base, with 5 bases left in between. Germline V gives CDR1 DFQATT, CDR2 SNEGSKA (reference sequence). The CDR3 bases are TGCAGTGCTTGGAGGAACACTGAAGCTTTCTTT. Protein sequence: CSAWRNTEAFF.

The V and J genes are TRBV4-2 and TRBJ2-5; 8 bases are a match to TRBD2. V was clipped by 1 base and J by 4 bases; unmatched bases: 8. Germline V CDR1 and CDR2: LGHNA, YNFKEQ. The CDR3 totals 16 residues. The CDR3 loop reads CASSQGNGGAAETQYF. Here the CDR3 DNA reads TGTGCCAGCAGCCAAGGGAACGGGGGGGCGGCAGAGACCCAGTACTTC.

The chain recombines TRBV25-1 with TRBJ2-2; 8 bases fit TRBD1. The V segment lost 3 bases and the J segment 8 bases; nucleotides outside the gene matches: 8. Germline V lookup: CDR1 MGHDK, CDR2 SYGVNS. The length of the CDR3 is 15 residues. CDR3 coding DNA: TGTGCCAGCAGTGACAAGGACAGGGTGTTGGGGGAGCTGTTTTTT. Protein product: CASSDKDRVLGELFF.

Ten or more counts support this clonotype. The rearrangement joins TRBV20-1 to TRBJ1-1; D call uncertain. This CDR3 comprises 13 residues. CDR1 is DFQATT, CDR2 SNEGSKA, per germline (reference sequence). The CDR3 is CRYLAAGTREAFF. In DNA form, the CDR3 reads TGCAGATATCTTGCGGCAGGAACGCGTGAAGCTTTCTTT.

The V gene is TRBV9, the J gene TRBJ2-2, with D perhaps TRBD1 (5 bases). This CDR3 region has 13 residues. Germline assignment: CDR1 SGDLS and CDR2 YYNGEE. The V end lost 4 bases, the J end lost 11 bases, and 15 bases lay between the germline ends. The CDR3 loop reads CASSTVTRDELFF. CDR3 sequence (DNA): TGTGCCAGCAGCACGGTGACCAGGGATGAGCTGTTTTTT. The full variable domain, in which reference TRBV9 and TRBJ2-2 provide the parts outside the CDR3, is DSGVTQTPKHLITATGQRVTLRCSPRSGDLSVYWYQQSLDQGLQFLIQYYNGEERAKGNILERFSAQQFPDLHSELNLSSLELGDSALYFCASSTVTRDELFFGEGSRLTVL.

This clonotype was picked up many times. J is TRBJ2-1 and V is TRBV10-3, with 13 bases identical to TRBD2. Looked up from germline, CDR1 is ENHRY and CDR2 is SYGVKD. The V and J ends lost 5 bases and 4 bases, in that order; junction bases with no gene match: 2. The CDR3 covers 15 residues. CDR3 sequence reads: CAISRTSGSYNEQFF. CDR3 bases: TGTGCCATCAGTCGGACTAGCGGGAGTTACAATGAGCAGTTCTTC.

This clonotype was counted between two and nine times. The chain combines TRBV29-1 with TRBJ2-7, with D possibly being TRBD1 (6 bases). The V end lost 5 bases, the J end lost 3 bases, and 11 bases lay between the germline ends. Looked up from germline, CDR1 is SQVTM and CDR2 is ANQGSEA. CDR3 length: 12 amino acids. CDR3 sequence reads: CSVLTGDYEQYF. The CDR3 nucleotides read TGCAGCGTTCTGACAGGCGACTACGAGCAGTACTTC.

The chain combines TRBV5-6 with TRBJ1-1; D unclear. The CDR3 is 11 amino acids. From germline, CDR1 is SGHDT and CDR2 YYEEEE. Trimming left V 7 bases short and J 2 bases short, with 6 bases between. CDR3 loop: CASLYNTEAFF. The CDR3 DNA sequence: TGTGCCAGCCTCTACAACACTGAAGCTTTCTTT.

There are a few counts of this clonotype. The V gene is TRBV9, the J gene TRBJ2-1, with D possibly being TRBD2 (6 bases). Per germline, CDR1 SGDLS and CDR2 YYNGEE. V was clipped by 0 bases and J by 4 bases, with 14 bases between them. This CDR3 has 16 residues. The CDR3 protein is CASSVAGSSAYNEQFF. The CDR3, as DNA: TGTGCCAGCAGCGTAGCTGGGTCTAGCGCGTACAATGAGCAGTTCTTC.

This clonotype was observed a handful of times. The chain employs TRBV10-3 and TRBJ2-3; weak D call: TRBD2 (6 bases). The CDR3 has 17 amino acids. Trimming took 7 bases from V and 0 from J, leaving 20 bases between them. The germline gives CDR1 ENHRY, CDR2 SYGVKD. The CDR3 reads CAINNRDSAYSTDTQYF. The CDR3 nucleotides read TGTGCCATCAACAACCGGGACTCCGCATACAGCACAGATACGCAGTATTTT.

This clonotype was seen only a few times. The V call is TRBV5-1, the J call TRBJ2-1; possible D gene TRBD2, 5 bases. Germline assignment: CDR1 SGHRS and CDR2 YFSETQ. The CDR3 has 15 residues. Trimming left V 6 bases short and J 0 bases short, with 13 bases between. In DNA form, the CDR3 reads TGCGCCAGCACTGGCTCCGCGGGCTCCTACAATGAGCAGTTCTTC. Translation gives CASTGSAGSYNEQFF.

The rearrangement joins TRBV4-3 to TRBJ2-7, with D possibly matching TRBD1 (6 bases). The CDR3 has 18 residues. Trimming took off 0 bases at V and 0 bases at J, with 18 bases between the two ends. Germline V gene lookup returns CDR1 LGHNA and CDR2 YSLEER. The CDR3 DNA follows: TGCGCCAGCAGCCAAGATATTTTCCGACAGGCCGACTCCTACGAGCAGTACTTC. Translation gives CASSQDIFRQADSYEQYF.

At least ten counts were recorded for this clonotype. The chain links TRBV10-1 to TRBJ2-7; maybe TRBD1 (6 bases). The CDR3 is 14 residues long. Germline CDR1 WNHNN, CDR2 SYGVQD (reference sequence). Trimming shortened V by 6 bases and J by 0 bases, and 12 bases separated the two germline ends. This CDR3 reads CASSRDMSSYEQYF. In DNA, the CDR3 is TGCGCCAGCAGCCGGGACATGAGCTCCTACGAGCAGTACTTC.

This clonotype was counted at least ten times. V gene TRBV5-8 combines with J gene TRBJ1-5; 8 bases are shared with TRBD1. The CDR3 sequence is 14 residues long. Trimming took 1 base from V and 5 from J; bases not matched to a gene: 2. Germline V gene lookup returns CDR1 SGHTS and CDR2 YDEGEE. For the CDR3, the DNA is TGTGCCAGCAGCTTGAGGACAGGGCATCAGCCCCAGCATTTT. It specifies CASSLRTGHQPQHF.

Turning to this clonotype: The junction differs from germline at one of its ends, possibly a read error. The CDR3: CVSSSRSRFYEQYF. CDR3 coding DNA: TGTGTCAGCAGCTCCCGATCTCGCTTTTACGAGCAGTACTTC. V is TRBV7-8 and J is TRBJ2-7; D unresolved. Per the germline V gene, CDR1 is SGHVS and CDR2 is FQNEAQ. This CDR3 is built from 14 residues.

This clonotype showed up just a few times. The J gene is TRBJ2-6, the V gene TRBV7-2, with unresolved D. CDR1 and CDR2 (germline): SGHTA, FQGNSA. The CDR3 runs 17 residues. With 4 bases removed from V and 1 base from J, the gap between germline ends came to 14 bases. The CDR3 spells CASSSFGWGSGANVLTF. As DNA, the CDR3 is TGTGCCAGCAGCTCATTCGGATGGGGATCTGGGGCCAACGTCCTGACTTTC.

The chain couples TRBV20-1 to TRBJ2-1; the D is unclear. Germline CDR1 is DFQATT and CDR2 is SNEGSKA (reference sequence). The CDR3 extends over 14 amino acids. The V end lost 1 base, the J end lost 7 bases, and 14 bases lay between the germline ends. DNA of the CDR3: TGCAGTGCTAGAGGAGCTCTCCCCTTGAATGAGCAGTTCTTC. Translated, it gives CSARGALPLNEQFF.

This clonotype was observed a handful of times. CDR3 loop: CASRRQGTNTEAFF. CDR3 DNA sequence: TGTGCCAGCAGGCGACAGGGCACGAACACTGAAGCTTTCTTT. The V and J genes are TRBV27 and TRBJ1-1; 7 bases are a match to TRBD1. Germline V gives CDR1 MNHEY, CDR2 SMNVEV (reference sequence). With V trimmed by 6 bases and J by 1 base, 5 bases remained unmatched. The CDR3 runs to 14 residues.